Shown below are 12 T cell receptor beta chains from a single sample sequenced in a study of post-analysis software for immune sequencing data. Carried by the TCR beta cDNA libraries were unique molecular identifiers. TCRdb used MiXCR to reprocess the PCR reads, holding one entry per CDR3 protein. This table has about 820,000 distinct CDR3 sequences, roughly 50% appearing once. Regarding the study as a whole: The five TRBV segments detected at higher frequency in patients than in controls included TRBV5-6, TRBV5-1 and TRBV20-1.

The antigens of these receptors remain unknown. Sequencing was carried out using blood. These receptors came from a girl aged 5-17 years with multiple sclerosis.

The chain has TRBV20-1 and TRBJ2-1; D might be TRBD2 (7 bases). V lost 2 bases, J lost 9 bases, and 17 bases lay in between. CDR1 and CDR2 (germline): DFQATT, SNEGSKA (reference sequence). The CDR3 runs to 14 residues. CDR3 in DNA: TGCAGTGCTAGACCAGAGGGGGGGCCGGGTGAGCAGTTCTTC. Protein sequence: CSARPEGGPGEQFF.

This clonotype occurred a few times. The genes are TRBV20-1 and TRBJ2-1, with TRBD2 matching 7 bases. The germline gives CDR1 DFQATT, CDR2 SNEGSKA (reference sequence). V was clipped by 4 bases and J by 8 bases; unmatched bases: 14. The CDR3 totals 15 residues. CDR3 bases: TGCAGTGCTATACTCGGGGAGGGCGACGTGGATGAGCAGTTCTTC. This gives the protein CSAILGEGDVDEQFF.

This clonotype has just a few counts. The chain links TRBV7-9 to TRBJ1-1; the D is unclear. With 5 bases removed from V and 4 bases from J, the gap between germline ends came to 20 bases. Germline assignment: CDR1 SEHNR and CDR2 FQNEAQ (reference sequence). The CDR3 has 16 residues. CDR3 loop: CASSPRESGRGTEAFF. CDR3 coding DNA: TGTGCCAGCAGCCCCCGAGAGTCAGGCCGTGGCACTGAAGCTTTCTTT.

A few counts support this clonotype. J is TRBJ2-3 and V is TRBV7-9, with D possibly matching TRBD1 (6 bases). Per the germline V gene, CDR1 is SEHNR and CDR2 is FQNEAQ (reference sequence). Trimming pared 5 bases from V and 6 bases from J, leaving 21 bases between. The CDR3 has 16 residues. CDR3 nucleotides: TGTGCCAGCAGCCTAAACAGGGAGTGGAATCCGGATACGCAGTATTTT. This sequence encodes CASSLNREWNPDTQYF.

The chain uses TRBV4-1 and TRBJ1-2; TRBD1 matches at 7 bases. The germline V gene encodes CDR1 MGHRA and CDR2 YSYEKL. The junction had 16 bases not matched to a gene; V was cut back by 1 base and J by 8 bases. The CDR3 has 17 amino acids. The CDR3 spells CASSQVVVRRQGGGYTF. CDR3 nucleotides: TGCGCCAGCAGCCAAGTAGTTGTGCGGCGACAGGGAGGGGGCTACACCTTC.

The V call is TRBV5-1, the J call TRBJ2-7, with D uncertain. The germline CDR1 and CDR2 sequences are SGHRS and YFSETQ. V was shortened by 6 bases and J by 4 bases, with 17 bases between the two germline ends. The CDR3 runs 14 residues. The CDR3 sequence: CASTERVGIYEQYF. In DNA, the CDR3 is TGCGCCAGCACCGAACGAGTGGGGATTTACGAGCAGTACTTC.

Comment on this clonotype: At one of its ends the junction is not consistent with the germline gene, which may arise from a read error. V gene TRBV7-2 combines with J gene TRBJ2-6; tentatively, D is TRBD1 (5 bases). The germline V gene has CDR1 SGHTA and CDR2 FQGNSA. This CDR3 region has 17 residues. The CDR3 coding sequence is TGTGCCAGCAGCCCCCAGATTACCAGCTCTGGGGCCAACGTCCCGACTTTC. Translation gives CASSPQITSSGANVPTF.

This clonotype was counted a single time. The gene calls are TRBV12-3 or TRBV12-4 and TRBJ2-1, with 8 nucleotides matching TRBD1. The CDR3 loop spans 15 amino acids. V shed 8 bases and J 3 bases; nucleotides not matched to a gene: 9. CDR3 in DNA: TGTGCCAGCGGGGGGACAGGAGGTCACTACAATGAGCAGTTCTTC. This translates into CASGGTGGHYNEQFF.

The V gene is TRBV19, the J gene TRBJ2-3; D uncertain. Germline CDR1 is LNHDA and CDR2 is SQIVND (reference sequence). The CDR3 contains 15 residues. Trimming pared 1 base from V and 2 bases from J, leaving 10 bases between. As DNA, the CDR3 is TGTGCCAGTAGTATAGCGGCCAGGTACACAGATACGCAGTATTTT. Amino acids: CASSIAARYTDTQYF.

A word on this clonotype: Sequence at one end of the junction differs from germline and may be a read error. Written as DNA, the CDR3 is TGCGCCAGTAGCCCCGGACTAGCGGGGATGGTCGGTGAGCAGTTCTTC. It is translated as CASSPGLAGMVGEQFF. The V call is TRBV4-1, the J call TRBJ2-1; 12 nucleotides match TRBD2. Germline CDR1 reads MGHRA; CDR2 reads YSYEKL. This CDR3 is 16 amino acids long.

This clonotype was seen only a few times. The CDR3 sequence is CASRPGGSKNIQYF. CDR3 DNA: TGTGCCAGCAGGCCAGGGGGCTCCAAAAACATTCAGTACTTC. V and J are TRBV12-3 or TRBV12-4 and TRBJ2-4, with 8 bases aligning to TRBD1. There are 14 residues in the CDR3. V was clipped by 6 bases and J by 2 bases; unmatched bases: 3.

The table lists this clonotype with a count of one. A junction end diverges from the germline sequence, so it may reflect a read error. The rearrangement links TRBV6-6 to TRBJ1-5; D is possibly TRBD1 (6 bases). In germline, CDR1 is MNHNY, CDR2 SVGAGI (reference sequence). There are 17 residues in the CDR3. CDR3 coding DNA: TGTGTCAGCAGTTACTCGGGGGGGCGCGGGGTCAACCAGCCCCAGCATTTT. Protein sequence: CVSSYSGGRGVNQPQHF.